A selection of T cell receptor beta chains follows, all from one sample in a study of regulatory T cells in long-lasting Graves disease. Each CDR3 protein gets one entry after TCRdb re-called the multiplex PCR reads with MiXCR. The sample has 310,000 or so distinct CDR3 sequences; 20% to 25% are singletons. The specimen was peripheral blood mononuclear cells (PBMCs), collected when the disease was refractory, from a patient treated with antithyroid drugs. All receptors come from a female donor with Graves disease. Each CDR3 is given with its conserved first and last residue. The D gene is left open where the match is weak. A row's size may be missing; if present it is once, few, many or a size class.

d_call: TRBD1
clone_size: -
j_call: TRBJ1-2
v_call: TRBV28
cdr3_nt: TGTGCCAGCAGGAGACAGGGGGCGGGGTATGGCTACACCTTC
cdr3_aa: CASRRQGAGYGYTF

d_call: -
clone_size: few
j_call: TRBJ2-7
v_call: TRBV4-1
cdr3_nt: TGCGCCAGCAGCCAGCGACAGGCGGGGAATGAGGAGCAGTACTTC
cdr3_aa: CASSQRQAGNEEQYF

d_call: TRBD1
clone_size: few
j_call: TRBJ2-7
v_call: TRBV28
cdr3_nt: TGTGCCAGCATTCCGGGACAGGGATCCGGCGAGCAGTACTTC
cdr3_aa: CASIPGQGSGEQYF

d_call: TRBD2
clone_size: many
j_call: TRBJ2-7
v_call: TRBV20-1
cdr3_nt: TGCAGTGCTAGGGGGACGGGACTATCCTCTTTGGGGCAGTACTTC
cdr3_aa: CSARGTGLSSLGQYF

d_call: -
clone_size: many
j_call: TRBJ1-1
v_call: TRBV16
cdr3_nt: TGTGCCAGCAGCCAAGTGAGGGATATAGCTTTCTTT
cdr3_aa: CASSQVRDIAFF

d_call: -
clone_size: many
j_call: TRBJ1-3
v_call: TRBV30
cdr3_nt: TGTGCCTGGAGTGTACTTGGGTTGGGTTCTGGAAACACCATATATTTT
cdr3_aa: CAWSVLGLGSGNTIYF

d_call: TRBD1
clone_size: -
j_call: TRBJ1-5
v_call: TRBV19
cdr3_nt: TGTGCCAGTAGTATAGGGGGACAGCCTAATCAGCCCCAGCATTTT
cdr3_aa: CASSIGGQPNQPQHF

d_call: TRBD2
clone_size: -
j_call: TRBJ2-4
v_call: TRBV7-9
cdr3_nt: TGTGCCAGCAGCTTATGGATTAGCGGGAGCCTAGCCAAAAACATTCAGTACTTC
cdr3_aa: CASSLWISGSLAKNIQYF

d_call: TRBD2
clone_size: few
j_call: TRBJ2-7
v_call: TRBV9
cdr3_nt: TGTGCCAGCAGCGCCCGGCCAACTAGCGGCGGCTACGAGCAGTACTTC
cdr3_aa: CASSARPTSGGYEQYF

d_call: TRBD1
clone_size: few
j_call: TRBJ1-1
v_call: TRBV7-8
cdr3_nt: TGTGCCAGCAGGGAGACAGGGGTGAACACTGAAGCTTTCTTT
cdr3_aa: CASRETGVNTEAFF

d_call: -
clone_size: many
j_call: TRBJ1-1
v_call: TRBV5-1
cdr3_nt: TGCGCCAGCAGCTTGCGGGGTCCCTCGGCGGGGGCCACTGAAGCTTTCTTT
cdr3_aa: CASSLRGPSAGATEAFF

d_call: -
clone_size: few
j_call: TRBJ2-7
v_call: TRBV11-2
cdr3_nt: TGTGCCAGCAGCTCTGGGGGTAAGACCTACGAGCAGTACTTC
cdr3_aa: CASSSGGKTYEQYF

d_call: TRBD2
clone_size: -
j_call: TRBJ2-7
v_call: TRBV19
cdr3_nt: TGTGCCAGTAGTATAGCCGGGACTAGCGTCTGGACCTACGAGCAGTACTTC
cdr3_aa: CASSIAGTSVWTYEQYF

d_call: -
clone_size: many
j_call: TRBJ2-4
v_call: TRBV11-2
cdr3_nt: TGTGCCAGCAGCTTAGATCGACTCCCGGAGGTGCACATTCAGTACTTC
cdr3_aa: CASSLDRLPEVHIQYF

d_call: -
clone_size: many
j_call: TRBJ2-7
v_call: TRBV2
cdr3_nt: TGTGCCAGCAGTGTGGTTGTGGGGCAGGAAGGACCCTACGAGCAGTACTTC
cdr3_aa: CASSVVVGQEGPYEQYF

d_call: TRBD1
clone_size: few
j_call: TRBJ1-1
v_call: TRBV5-1
cdr3_nt: TGCGCCAGCAGCCAGGGACAGGGGGTGGATGAAGCTTTCTTT
cdr3_aa: CASSQGQGVDEAFF

d_call: -
clone_size: many
j_call: TRBJ1-2
v_call: TRBV2
cdr3_nt: TGTGCCAGCAGTGACAGAGAAGTCGGCTACACCTTC
cdr3_aa: CASSDREVGYTF

d_call: -
clone_size: many
j_call: TRBJ2-2
v_call: TRBV11-3
cdr3_nt: TGTGCCAGTAGTCCCCACACGAACACCGGGGAGCTGTTTTTT
cdr3_aa: CASSPHTNTGELFF

d_call: TRBD2
clone_size: few
j_call: TRBJ2-7
v_call: TRBV2
cdr3_nt: TGTGCCAGCAGTGAGGGACTAGACGGGTACGAGCAGTACTTC
cdr3_aa: CASSEGLDGYEQYF

d_call: -
clone_size: -
j_call: TRBJ2-3
v_call: TRBV7-8
cdr3_nt: TGTGCCAGCAGCTTAGTGCAGGGCTTCATCACAGATACGCAGTATTTT
cdr3_aa: CASSLVQGFITDTQYF

d_call: TRBD2
clone_size: many
j_call: TRBJ2-7
v_call: TRBV28
cdr3_nt: TGTGCCAGCAGTTTGAGCGGGAGGGCCCGGGAGCAGTACTTC
cdr3_aa: CASSLSGRAREQYF

d_call: -
clone_size: -
j_call: TRBJ2-2
v_call: TRBV29-1
cdr3_nt: TGCAGCGTTCACCGGACGGACACCGGGGAGCTGTTTTTT
cdr3_aa: CSVHRTDTGELFF

d_call: TRBD2
clone_size: once
j_call: TRBJ2-2
v_call: TRBV19
cdr3_nt: TGTGCCAGTAGTATTTGGCTAGCGGGGCCCTTCGACGCGAACACCGGGGAGCTGTTTTTT
cdr3_aa: CASSIWLAGPFDANTGELFF

d_call: -
clone_size: few
j_call: TRBJ2-1
v_call: TRBV5-1
cdr3_nt: TGCGCCAGCAGCTTGGAGGACCAAGAAACCTACAATGAGCAGTTCTTC
cdr3_aa: CASSLEDQETYNEQFF

d_call: TRBD2
clone_size: -
j_call: TRBJ2-7
v_call: TRBV27
cdr3_nt: TGTGCCAGCAGCCGATCACAACAGGGACTAGCGGGAGGATTTAACGAGCAGTACTTC
cdr3_aa: CASSRSQQGLAGGFNEQYF

d_call: -
clone_size: few
j_call: TRBJ2-2
v_call: TRBV7-3
cdr3_nt: TGTGCCAGCAGCTTAAATGTAGAGGGGGAGCTGTTTTTT
cdr3_aa: CASSLNVEGELFF

d_call: -
clone_size: many
j_call: TRBJ1-2
v_call: TRBV6-2/TRBV6-3
cdr3_nt: TGTGCCAGCAGTTACGGGCAGGGAATAACTGGCTACACCTTC
cdr3_aa: CASSYGQGITGYTF